The text below deals with one TCR beta chain. This CDR3 has 18 residues. The ends lost 4 bases at V and 2 bases at J; junction bases unmatched: 13. Germline lookup yields CDR1 SGHNT and CDR2 YYREEE (reference sequence). This sample is part of a study of blood T cell repertoires in COVID-19. Study-wide context: T cells, B-cell-depleted T cells, or PBMCs provided the cDNA or gDNA that served as material.

Sequenced by immunoSEQ multiplex PCR; TCRdb stores in-frame clones only, minus some. The data contain approximately 180,000 clones, under 90% of them singletons. The TCR originated in a person aged 65 to 85 with COVID-19, enrolled during active disease. Sequenced sample: peripheral blood. J is TRBJ2-7 and V is TRBV5-4, with 12 bases identical to TRBD2. The CDR3 nucleotides read TGTGCCAGCAGCCCAGTCCCGGGACTAGCGGGCCCTCCCTACGAGCAGTACTTC. Its protein is CASSPVPGLAGPPYEQYF.